This TCR beta chain is drawn from a study of cytomegalovirus exposure and HLA in healthy donors. The germline V gene encodes CDR1 SEHNR and CDR2 FQNEAQ (reference sequence). There are 17 residues in the CDR3. Amplification used 60 Vbeta primers and 13 Jbeta primers. In the original workflow: There were about 80 million unique TCR beta chains by a later count, and some 10 million of them were shared. Clones were sequenced by immunoSEQ multiplex PCR, and TCRdb holds only the in-frame ones, with some missing. That table is the source of V, J and clone size, and D and trimming were worked out from the DNA. The data hold under 200,000 clones, with around 82% observed a single time. General study results and limits: Clonal expansion, a later analysis showed, was greater in HLA-associated TCR beta chains than in equally common others. Judged likely to be a sequencing artifact was a cluster of highly shared sequence variants.

Note on this clone: Its antigen is undetermined. At one boundary the junction diverges from the germline segment, which might be a read error.

The sequencing sample was made of PBMCs. The chain has TRBV7-9 and TRBJ2-3; 8 bases line up with TRBD2. The sequence was collected from a man in his forties in good health and CMV-seronegative. The CDR3, as DNA: TGTTCCAGCAGCGGGGGAGGCAGGGCCGTTAACTTTGATACGCAGTATTTT. It translates to CSSSGGGRAVNFDTQYF.